These 25 T cell receptor beta chains were all obtained from the same sample, sequenced in a study of blood T cells in healthy people across ages. A second PCR, run for about 6 to 12 cycles, used a sample-barcoded 5' primer plus a J-beta primer mix. TCRdb processed the 5' RACE reads anew with MiXCR; each CDR3 protein has one entry. The sample yields some 800,000 distinct CDR3 sequences, around 45% seen once. The specimen was blood. These receptors all come from a man aged 60 to 69 in good health.

J is TRBJ1-5 and V is TRBV9, with 9 nucleotides matching TRBD1. Losses at the gene ends were 0 bases for V and 3 bases for J; bases not matched to a gene: 13. This CDR3 has 19 amino acids. Germline assignment: CDR1 SGDLS and CDR2 YYNGEE. The CDR3 DNA reads TGTGCCAGCAGCGTAGTGTCCGGACAGGGGATAACATTCAATCAGCCCCAGCATTTT. This sequence encodes CASSVVSGQGITFNQPQHF.

This clonotype was recorded many times. The CDR3 nucleotides read TGCGCCAGCAGCCAAGATAGAAGAAGGAGGTCCTACAATGAGCAGTTCTTC. This sequence encodes CASSQDRRRRSYNEQFF. The chain joins TRBV4-3 to TRBJ2-1; possibly TRBD2 for D (5 bases). The CDR3 contains 17 residues. V shed 0 bases and J shed 1 base, with 13 bases lying between them. From germline, CDR1 is LGHNA and CDR2 YSLEER.

This clonotype occurred a few times. The rearrangement joins TRBV7-9 to TRBJ2-1; 8 nucleotides align to TRBD1. Per germline, CDR1 SEHNR and CDR2 FQNEAQ (reference sequence). The CDR3 runs to 14 residues. Trimming cost V 4 bases and J 9 bases; bases outside gene matches: 8. Here the CDR3 DNA reads TGTGCCAGCAGCTCGACAGGGGAAATCGGTGAGCAGTTCTTC. This gives the protein CASSSTGEIGEQFF.

Only a few counts were recorded for this clonotype. This chain connects TRBV7-2 to TRBJ2-7; D is possibly TRBD1 or TRBD2 (6 bases each). Trimming left V 5 bases short and J 0 bases short, with 14 bases between. Germline assignment: CDR1 SGHTA and CDR2 FQGNSA. The CDR3 runs to 15 residues. CDR3 in DNA: TGTGCCAGCAGCAGGGGGGAGCCAAGCTCCTACGAGCAGTACTTC. Residues: CASSRGEPSSYEQYF.

The chain is built from TRBV7-2 and TRBJ1-6; the D is unclear. CDR1 is SGHTA and CDR2 is FQGNSA in the germline V gene. With 5 bases removed from V and 10 bases from J, the gap between germline ends came to 9 bases. The CDR3 runs 12 residues. The CDR3 region is CASSANGSPLHF. The CDR3 region has the DNA TGTGCCAGCAGCGCGAATGGCTCACCCCTCCACTTT.

The genes are TRBV7-6 and TRBJ2-1, with 11 bases identical to TRBD1. Per the germline V gene, CDR1 is SGHVS and CDR2 is FNYEAQ. This CDR3 is built from 15 residues. V shed 5 bases and J 8 bases; nucleotides not matched to a gene: 8. The CDR3 coding sequence is TGTGCCAGCAGCCCCTGGGACAGGGGGGGCTATGAGCAGTTCTTC. This codes for CASSPWDRGGYEQFF.

This clonotype was seen more than once but under ten times. V gene TRBV2 combines with J gene TRBJ1-2, with D uncertain. Germline lookup yields CDR1 SNHLY and CDR2 FYNNEI. Trimming pared 5 bases from V and 6 bases from J, leaving 13 bases between. This CDR3 has 13 residues. CDR3 amino acids: CASSSGYFDGYTF. DNA of the CDR3: TGTGCCAGCAGTTCTGGGTATTTTGATGGCTACACCTTC.

This clonotype was counted between two and nine times. V is TRBV7-8 and J is TRBJ2-3, with 11 bases aligning to TRBD1. Germline lookup yields CDR1 SGHVS and CDR2 FQNEAQ. The CDR3 loop spans 17 amino acids. Trimming took 6 bases from V and 5 from J; bases not matched to a gene: 13. This CDR3 reads CASSQTRTGGAVDTQYF. Here the CDR3 DNA reads TGTGCCAGCAGTCAAACCCGGACAGGGGGCGCAGTAGATACGCAGTATTTT.

The V gene is TRBV5-1, the J gene TRBJ2-6; D remains ambiguous. The germline V and J ends were trimmed by 4 bases and 0 bases, with 5 bases remaining between them. Germline loops: CDR1 SGHRS, CDR2 YFSETQ. The CDR3 is 14 residues long. The CDR3: CASSNSSGANVLTF. As DNA, the CDR3 is TGCGCCAGCAGCAACAGCTCTGGGGCCAACGTCCTGACTTTC. Full variable domain (rest looked up from reference TRBV5-1 and TRBJ2-6): KAGVTQTPRYLIKTRGQQVTLSCSPISGHRSVSWYQQTPGQGLQFLFEYFSETQRNKGNFPGRFSGRQFSNSRSEMNVSTLELGDSALYLCASSNSSGANVLTFGAGSRLTVL.

This sequence joins TRBV6-1 and TRBJ2-2; D gene ambiguous. The CDR3 loop spans 15 amino acids. V lost 7 bases to trimming and J lost 5 bases, with 17 bases between them. CDR1 is MNHNS, CDR2 SASEGT, per germline. The CDR3 loop is CASIRARERTGELFF. Here the CDR3 DNA reads TGTGCCAGCATTAGGGCTAGGGAAAGAACCGGGGAGCTGTTTTTT.

This clonotype was seen a few times. The chain combines TRBV2 with TRBJ2-1; D is tentatively TRBD1 or TRBD2 (7 bases each). Trimming shortened V by 4 bases and J by 8 bases, and 24 bases separated the two germline ends. This CDR3 spans 17 amino acids. Germline values: CDR1 SNHLY, CDR2 FYNNEI. The CDR3 DNA reads as TGTGCCAGCAGTGGAGGGGCCAGGGGGGGCTCAAGCTATGAGCAGTTCTTC. It is translated as CASSGGARGGSSYEQFF.

The genes are TRBV28 and TRBJ2-6; tentative D call: TRBD2 (6 bases). This CDR3 contains 15 residues. The V end was cut by 6 bases, the J end by 1 base, with 10 bases between. The germline gives CDR1 MDHEN, CDR2 SYDVKM. The DNA for the CDR3 is TGTGCCAGCAGGGGACTCGGGTCTGGGGCCAACGTCCTGACTTTC. The encoded protein is CASRGLGSGANVLTF.

The chain employs TRBV5-1 and TRBJ1-2; the D is unclear. CDR3 length: 15 residues. V was cut by 4 bases and J by 4 bases, with 17 bases left in between. The germline V gene encodes CDR1 SGHRS and CDR2 YFSETQ. The CDR3 nucleotides read TGCGCCAGCAGCCCCCGGGCCTCTGGTGGCTATGGCTACACCTTC. Its protein product is CASSPRASGGYGYTF. Drawing the rest from reference TRBV5-1 and TRBJ1-2, the complete variable domain is KAGVTQTPRYLIKTRGQQVTLSCSPISGHRSVSWYQQTPGQGLQFLFEYFSETQRNKGNFPGRFSGRQFSNSRSEMNVSTLELGDSALYLCASSPRASGGYGYTFGSGTRLTVV.

V and J are TRBV28 and TRBJ1-2, with TRBD1 as a possible D gene (5 bases). CDR3 length: 15 residues. Deletions cut 6 bases from V and 6 bases from J, with 20 bases between. The germline gives CDR1 MDHEN, CDR2 SYDVKM. CDR3 sequence (DNA): TGTGCCAGCAGCTACTCCGGGCCCGGGACGGATGGCTACACCTTC. This codes for CASSYSGPGTDGYTF.

Of note for this clonotype: The junction differs from germline at one of its ends, possibly a read error. The chain joins TRBV28 to TRBJ1-2; no reliable D call. Germline V gene data show CDR1 as MDHEN and CDR2 as SYDVKM. CDR3 size: 13 residues. The CDR3 DNA is TGTGCCAGCCGTCCGGGCACACCCTATGGCAACACCTTC. Translation gives CASRPGTPYGNTF.

The chain is built from TRBV20-1 and TRBJ1-2; D not certain. The germline V gene has CDR1 DFQATT and CDR2 SNEGSKA (reference sequence). V was shortened by 3 bases and J by 7 bases, with 9 bases between the two germline ends. The CDR3 runs 11 residues. CDR3 sequence: CSASFVGGYTF. DNA of the CDR3: TGCAGTGCTAGCTTTGTAGGTGGCTACACCTTC.

The DNA of the CDR3 is TGCAGCGTAAGGGATGGGGGGCAGGGCACTGAAGCTTTCTTT. Encoded protein: CSVRDGGQGTEAFF. V is TRBV29-1 and J is TRBJ1-1; weak D call: TRBD1 (6 bases). CDR1 SQVTM and CDR2 ANQGSEA come from the germline V gene. The CDR3 sequence is 14 residues long. The V end lost 6 bases, the J end lost 4 bases, and 18 bases lay between the germline ends. The full variable domain, with the rest looked up from reference TRBV29-1 and TRBJ1-1, is SAVISQKPSRDICQRGTSLTIQCQVDSQVTMMFWYRQQPGQSLTLIATANQGSEATYESGFVIDKFPISRPNLTFSTLTVSNMSPEDSSIYLCSVRDGGQGTEAFFGQGTRLTVV.

In regard to this clonotype: At one end the junction does not follow the germline gene, possibly because of a read error. This chain joins TRBV24-1 and TRBJ2-5, with 9 bases aligning to TRBD1. Germline assignment: CDR1 KGHDR and CDR2 SFDVKD. The CDR3 runs 14 residues. The CDR3 spells CVTSTGGHQETQYF. CDR3 sequence (DNA): TGTGTCACCTCTACAGGGGGCCACCAAGAGACCCAGTACTTC.

The chain is built from TRBV20-1 and TRBJ2-4; TRBD1 matches at 8 bases. The CDR3 covers 19 residues. In germline, CDR1 is DFQATT, CDR2 SNEGSKA (reference sequence). Germline trimming cut 3 bases from V and 0 bases from J; bases unmatched to any gene: 16. The CDR3 region has the DNA TGCAGTGCTAGCGGGGGCCGGGGACAGGCTTACCTAGCCAAAAACATTCAGTACTTC. Amino acid sequence: CSASGGRGQAYLAKNIQYF.

This clonotype was detected a few times. The V gene is TRBV6-6, the J gene TRBJ1-1; possible D gene TRBD1, 6 bases. Trimming stripped 6 bases from V and 4 bases from J, with 15 bases between. CDR3 length: 14 residues. Germline V lookup: CDR1 MNHNY, CDR2 SVGAGI (reference sequence). CDR3 bases: TGTGCCAGCAGCCCACTGGACAGTAGCACTGAAGCTTTCTTT. Translating gives CASSPLDSSTEAFF.

The sample holds a few counts of this clonotype. V is TRBV20-1 and J is TRBJ2-7, with D unclear. The ends were cut back, 5 bases at V and 7 bases at J, with 15 bases in the middle. This CDR3 comprises 12 residues. Germline values: CDR1 DFQATT, CDR2 SNEGSKA (reference sequence). DNA for the CDR3: TGCAGTGCTCTCGGCTGGACGCCTGAGCAGTACTTC. Its protein is CSALGWTPEQYF.

Only a few counts were recorded for this clonotype. The chain joins TRBV29-1 to TRBJ2-7; D is possibly TRBD1 (6 bases). The germline V and J ends were trimmed by 5 bases and 1 base, with 9 bases remaining between them. The CDR3 covers 12 residues. Germline CDR1 is SQVTM and CDR2 is ANQGSEA. CDR3 coding DNA: TGCAGCGTTATCGACAGGTCCTACGAGCAGTACTTC. As protein: CSVIDRSYEQYF.

Worth noting for this clonotype: This may arise from a read error, as a much more abundant clone is one base away. The chain carries TRBV6-5 and TRBJ2-7, with TRBD1 matching over 10 bases. The length of the CDR3 is 14 residues. Germline V lookup: CDR1 MNHEY, CDR2 SVGAGI. The CDR3 loop reads CASSVGQGPYQQYF. CDR3 DNA sequence: TGTGCCAGCTCTGTGGGACAGGGGCCCTACCAGCAGTACTTC.

The V call is TRBV20-1, the J call TRBJ1-2, with 9 bases fitting TRBD1. The V and J ends lost 3 bases and 7 bases, in that order; junction bases with no gene match: 6. CDR1 and CDR2 from the germline V gene are DFQATT and SNEGSKA (reference sequence). The CDR3 loop spans 13 amino acids. Here the CDR3 DNA reads TGCAGTGCTAGGAACAGGGGGCGAGGTGGCTACACCTTC. Residues: CSARNRGRGGYTF.

The J gene is TRBJ1-3, the V gene TRBV20-1; TRBD1 aligns across 9 bases. V lost 4 bases and J lost 4; bases outside the gene matches: 5. Germline values: CDR1 DFQATT, CDR2 SNEGSKA (reference sequence). The CDR3 runs 14 residues. CDR3 nucleotide sequence: TGCAGTGCTACCGGGACAGGGTCGGGAAACACCATATATTTT. Translating it yields CSATGTGSGNTIYF.